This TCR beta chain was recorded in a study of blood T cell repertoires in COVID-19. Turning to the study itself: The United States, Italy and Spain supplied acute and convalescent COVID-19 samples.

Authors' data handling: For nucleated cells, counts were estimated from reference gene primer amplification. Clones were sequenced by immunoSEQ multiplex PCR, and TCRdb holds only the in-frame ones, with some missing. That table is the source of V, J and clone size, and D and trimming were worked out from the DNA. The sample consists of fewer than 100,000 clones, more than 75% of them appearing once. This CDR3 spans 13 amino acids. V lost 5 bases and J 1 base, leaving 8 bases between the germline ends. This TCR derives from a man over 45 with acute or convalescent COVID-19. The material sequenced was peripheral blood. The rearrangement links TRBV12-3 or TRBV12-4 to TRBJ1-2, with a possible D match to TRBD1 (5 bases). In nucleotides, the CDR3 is TGTGCCAGCAGTCCACAGGATAACTATGGCTACACCTTC. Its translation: CASSPQDNYGYTF.